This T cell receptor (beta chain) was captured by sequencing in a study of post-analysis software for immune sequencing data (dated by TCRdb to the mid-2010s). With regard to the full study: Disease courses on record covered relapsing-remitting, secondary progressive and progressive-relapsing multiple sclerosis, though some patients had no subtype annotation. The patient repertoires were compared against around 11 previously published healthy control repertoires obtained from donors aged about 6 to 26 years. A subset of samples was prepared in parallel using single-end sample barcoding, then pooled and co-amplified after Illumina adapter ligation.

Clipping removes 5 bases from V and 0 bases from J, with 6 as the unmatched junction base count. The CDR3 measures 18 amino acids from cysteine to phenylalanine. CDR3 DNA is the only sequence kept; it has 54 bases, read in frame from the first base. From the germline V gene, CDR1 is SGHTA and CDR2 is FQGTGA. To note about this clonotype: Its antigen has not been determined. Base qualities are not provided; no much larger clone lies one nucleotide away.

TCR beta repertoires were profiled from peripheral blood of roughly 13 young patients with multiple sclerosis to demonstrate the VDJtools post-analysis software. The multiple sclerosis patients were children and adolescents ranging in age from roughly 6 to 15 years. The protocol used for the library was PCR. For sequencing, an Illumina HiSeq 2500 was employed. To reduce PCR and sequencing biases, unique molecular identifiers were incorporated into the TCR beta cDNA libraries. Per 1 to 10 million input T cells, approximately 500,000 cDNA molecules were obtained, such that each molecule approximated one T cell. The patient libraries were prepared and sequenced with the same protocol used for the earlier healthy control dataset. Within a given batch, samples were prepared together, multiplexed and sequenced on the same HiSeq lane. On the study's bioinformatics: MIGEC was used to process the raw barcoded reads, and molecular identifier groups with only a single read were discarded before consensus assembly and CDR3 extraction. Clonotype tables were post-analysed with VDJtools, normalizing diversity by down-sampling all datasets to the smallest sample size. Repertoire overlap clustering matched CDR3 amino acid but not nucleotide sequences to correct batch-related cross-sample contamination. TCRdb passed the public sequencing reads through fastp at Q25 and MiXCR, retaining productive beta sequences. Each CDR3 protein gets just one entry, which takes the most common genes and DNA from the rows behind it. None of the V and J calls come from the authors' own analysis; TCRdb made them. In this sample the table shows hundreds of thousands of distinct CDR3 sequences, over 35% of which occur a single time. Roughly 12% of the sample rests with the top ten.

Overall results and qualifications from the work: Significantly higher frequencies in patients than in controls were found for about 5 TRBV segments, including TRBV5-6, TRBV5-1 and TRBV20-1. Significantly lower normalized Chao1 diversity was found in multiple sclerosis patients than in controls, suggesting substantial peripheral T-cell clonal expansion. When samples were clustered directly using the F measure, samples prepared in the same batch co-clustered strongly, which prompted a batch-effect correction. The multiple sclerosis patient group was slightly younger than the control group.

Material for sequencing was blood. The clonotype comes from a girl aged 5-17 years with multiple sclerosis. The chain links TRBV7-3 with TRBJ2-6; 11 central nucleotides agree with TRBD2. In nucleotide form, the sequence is TGTGCCAGCAGCCCGACTAGCGGGGACAGCTCTGGGGCCAACGTCCTGACTTTC. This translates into CASSPTSGDSSGANVLTF.